Reported below is one T cell receptor beta chain. This sample was included in a study of neurological immune-mediated disorders. Time point of the sample: longitudinal time-point 1 (baseline). The CDR3 is made up of 11 amino acids. The germline CDR1 and CDR2 sequences are LNHNV and YYDKDF (reference sequence). V lost 5 bases and J 8 bases, leaving 7 bases between the germline ends. MiXCR, run by TCRdb on the 5' RACE reads, gives a single entry per CDR3 protein. The profile shows roughly 61,000 distinct CDR3 sequences, around 10% of them singletons. The chain employs TRBV15 and TRBJ2-1; D might be TRBD1 (5 bases). The sequenced material came from PBMCs. The receptor was isolated from a male donor with HTLV-1-associated myelopathy (HAM/TSP). CDR3 sequence (DNA): TGTGCCACCAGCTACAGGTATGAGCAGTTCTTC. Translated: CATSYRYEQFF.